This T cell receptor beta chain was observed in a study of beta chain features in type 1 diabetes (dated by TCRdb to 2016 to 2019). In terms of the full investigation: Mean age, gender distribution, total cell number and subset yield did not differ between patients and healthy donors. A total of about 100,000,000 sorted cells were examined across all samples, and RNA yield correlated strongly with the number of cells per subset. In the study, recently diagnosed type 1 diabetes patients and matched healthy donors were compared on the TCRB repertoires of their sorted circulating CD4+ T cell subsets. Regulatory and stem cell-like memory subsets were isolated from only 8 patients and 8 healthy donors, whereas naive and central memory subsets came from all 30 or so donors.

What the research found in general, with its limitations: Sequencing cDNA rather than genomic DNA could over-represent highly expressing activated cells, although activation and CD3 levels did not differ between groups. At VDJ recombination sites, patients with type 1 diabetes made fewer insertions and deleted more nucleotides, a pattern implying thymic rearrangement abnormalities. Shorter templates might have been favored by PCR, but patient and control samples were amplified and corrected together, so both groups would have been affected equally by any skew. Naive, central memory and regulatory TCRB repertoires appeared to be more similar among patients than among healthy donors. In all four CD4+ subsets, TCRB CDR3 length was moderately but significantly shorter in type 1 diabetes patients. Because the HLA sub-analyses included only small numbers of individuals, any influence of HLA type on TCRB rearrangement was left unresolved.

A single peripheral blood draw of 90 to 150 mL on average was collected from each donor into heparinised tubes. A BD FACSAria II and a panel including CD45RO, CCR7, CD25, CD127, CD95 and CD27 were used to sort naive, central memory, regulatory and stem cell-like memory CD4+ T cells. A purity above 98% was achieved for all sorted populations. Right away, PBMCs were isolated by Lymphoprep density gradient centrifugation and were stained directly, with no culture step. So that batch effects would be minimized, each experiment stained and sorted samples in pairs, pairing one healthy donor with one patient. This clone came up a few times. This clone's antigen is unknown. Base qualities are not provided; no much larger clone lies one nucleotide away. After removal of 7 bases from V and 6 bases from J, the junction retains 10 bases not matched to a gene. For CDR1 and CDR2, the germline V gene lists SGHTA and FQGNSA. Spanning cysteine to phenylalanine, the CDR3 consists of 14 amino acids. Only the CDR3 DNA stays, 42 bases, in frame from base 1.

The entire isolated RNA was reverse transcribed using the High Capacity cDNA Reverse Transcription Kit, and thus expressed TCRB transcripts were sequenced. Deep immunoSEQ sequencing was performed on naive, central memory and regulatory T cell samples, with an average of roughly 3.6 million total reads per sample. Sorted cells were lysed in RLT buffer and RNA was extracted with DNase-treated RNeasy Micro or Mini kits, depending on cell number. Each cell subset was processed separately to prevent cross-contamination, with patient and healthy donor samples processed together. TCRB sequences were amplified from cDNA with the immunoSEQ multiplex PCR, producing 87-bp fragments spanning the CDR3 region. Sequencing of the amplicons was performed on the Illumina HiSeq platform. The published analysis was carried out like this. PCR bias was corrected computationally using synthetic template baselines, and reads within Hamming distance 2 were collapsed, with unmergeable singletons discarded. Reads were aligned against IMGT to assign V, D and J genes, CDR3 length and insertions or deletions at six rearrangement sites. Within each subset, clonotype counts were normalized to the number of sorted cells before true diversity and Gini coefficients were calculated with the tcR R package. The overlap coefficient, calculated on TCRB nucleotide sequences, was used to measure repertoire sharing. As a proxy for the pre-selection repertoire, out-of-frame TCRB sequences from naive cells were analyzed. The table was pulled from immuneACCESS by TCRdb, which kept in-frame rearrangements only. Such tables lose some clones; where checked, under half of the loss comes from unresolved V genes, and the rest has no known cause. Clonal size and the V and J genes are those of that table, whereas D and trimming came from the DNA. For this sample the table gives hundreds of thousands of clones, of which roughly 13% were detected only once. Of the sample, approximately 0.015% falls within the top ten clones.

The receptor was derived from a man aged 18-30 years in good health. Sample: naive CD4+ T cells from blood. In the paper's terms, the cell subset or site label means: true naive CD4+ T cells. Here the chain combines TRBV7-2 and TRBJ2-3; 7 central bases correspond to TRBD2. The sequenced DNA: TGTGCCAGCACCTTTAGCGGGCCCTGGGATACGCAGTATTTT. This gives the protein CASTFSGPWDTQYF.